This T cell receptor beta chain was captured in a study of blood T cells in healthy people across ages. It was with a sample-barcoded 5' primer and a J-beta primer mix that a second PCR of roughly 7 to 12 cycles was run. Each CDR3 protein is one row after TCRdb ran MiXCR on the 5' RACE reads. Of about 1 million distinct CDR3 sequences listed, around 27% are singletons. Whole-study results and caveats: It was found that TCR beta diversity correlated strongly with the percentage of naive T cells.

A word on this clonotype: Its target is not known.

Isolation of PBMCs gave at least 6 million cells per sample. This sample was also put to use in a study of T cells of mothers and their children. From that report: Maternal samples each gave over 8.5 million TCR beta CDR3 reads, and child samples roughly 3 million each. The authors identified no persistent microchimeric T cell clones.

This clonotype originated in a girl aged 2-10 years in good health. Sequenced sample: blood.

The CDR3 bases are TGCAGTGCTAGTTTGGGGGCCACTGAAGCTTTCTTT. Amino acids: CSASLGATEAFF. This chain connects TRBV20-1 to TRBJ1-1; D possibly corresponds to TRBD1 (6 bases). Germline V gene sequence: CDR1 DFQATT, CDR2 SNEGSKA (reference sequence). The CDR3 is made up of 12 amino acids. V dropped 3 bases and J dropped 4 bases, with 9 bases sitting between them.